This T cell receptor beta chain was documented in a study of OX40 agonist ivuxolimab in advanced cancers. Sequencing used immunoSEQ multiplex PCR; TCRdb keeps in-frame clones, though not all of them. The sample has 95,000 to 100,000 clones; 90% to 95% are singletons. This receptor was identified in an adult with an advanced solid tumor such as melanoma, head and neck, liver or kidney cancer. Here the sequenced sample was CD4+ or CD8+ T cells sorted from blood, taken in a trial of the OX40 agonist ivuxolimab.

The CDR3 coding sequence is TGTGCCAGCAGCGTAGAGAAAATAGGGGGCGCGGCGGGGTTTAACAATGAGCAGTTCTTC. This sequence encodes CASSVEKIGGAAGFNNEQFF. This chain uses TRBV9 with TRBJ2-1; the D gene is possibly TRBD1 (7 bases). V lost 0 bases, J lost 5 bases, and 27 bases lay in between. Germline loops: CDR1 SGDLS, CDR2 YYNGEE. The CDR3 consists of 20 residues.